One sample yielded the 28 T cell receptor beta chains listed below, sequenced in a study of blood T cell repertoires in COVID-19. Clones were sequenced by immunoSEQ multiplex PCR, and TCRdb holds only the in-frame ones, with some missing. The sample has almost 350,000 clones; 88% are singletons. Material: PBMCs or T cells enriched from blood (not recorded which). These receptors were obtained from a woman aged 25-40 years who had been exposed to COVID-19.

The DNA of the CDR3 is TGTGCCAGCAGCTTGCCGGGACTAGCGGGAATCGGAGGCTCCTACAATGAGCAGTTCTTC. Its translation: CASSLPGLAGIGGSYNEQFF. The rearrangement uses TRBV9 and TRBJ2-1, with 13 bases lining up with TRBD2. Germline V gene sequence: CDR1 SGDLS, CDR2 YYNGEE. Unmatched junction bases numbered 13, after V lost 4 bases and J lost 0 bases. There are 20 residues in the CDR3. Full variable domain (remainder filled in from reference TRBV9 and TRBJ2-1): DSGVTQTPKHLITATGQRVTLRCSPRSGDLSVYWYQQSLDQGLQFLIQYYNGEERAKGNILERFSAQQFPDLHSELNLSSLELGDSALYFCASSLPGLAGIGGSYNEQFFGPGTRLTVL.

This clone has a single count. This chain connects TRBV7-9 to TRBJ2-1; D is unclear. The V end was cut by 1 base, the J end by 3 bases, with 4 bases between. Germline V CDR1 and CDR2: SEHNR, FQNEAQ (reference sequence). The CDR3 loop spans 13 amino acids. The DNA for the CDR3 is TGTGCCAGCAGCTTAGACGGCTACAATGAGCAGTTCTTC. Residues: CASSLDGYNEQFF. The full variable domain, completed using reference TRBV7-9 and TRBJ2-1, is DTGVSQNPRHKITKRGQNVTFRCDPISEHNRLYWYRQTLGQGPEFLTYFQNEAQLEKSRLLSDRFSAERPKGSFSTLEIQRTEQGDSAMYLCASSLDGYNEQFFGPGTRLTVL.

The V call is TRBV11-3, the J call TRBJ2-5; a possible D gene is TRBD2 (6 bases). This CDR3 has 13 amino acids. Trimming left V 5 bases short and J 5 bases short, with 12 bases between. Germline CDR1 and CDR2: SGHNT and YENEEA. The DNA of the CDR3 is TGTGCCAGCAGCCTCCGGGGGAGGGAGACCCAGTACTTC. Translating it yields CASSLRGRETQYF.

This clone appeared once. The J gene is TRBJ2-1, the V gene TRBV30; D is uncertain. The V gene's germline CDR1 is GTSNPN and CDR2 SVGIG (reference sequence). This CDR3 region has 11 residues. V was clipped by 1 base and J by 7 bases, with 5 bases between them. CDR3 sequence (DNA): TGTGCCTGGAGTGATAGAAATGAGCAGTTCTTC. Amino acid sequence: CAWSDRNEQFF.

The chain's CDR3 is CATSRDRAWSLAGDLDEQFF. Written as DNA, the CDR3 is TGTGCCACCAGCAGAGATCGGGCCTGGTCATTAGCGGGAGATTTGGATGAGCAGTTCTTC. The rearrangement joins TRBV15 to TRBJ2-1, with 9 bases aligning to TRBD2. The CDR3 is made up of 20 amino acids. Germline V CDR1 and CDR2: LNHNV, YYDKDF (reference sequence). The V and J ends lost 0 bases and 8 bases, in that order; junction bases with no gene match: 20.

This clone is a singleton in its sample. The V and J genes are TRBV9 and TRBJ2-1, with 8 bases lining up with TRBD2. The V and J ends lost 3 bases and 4 bases, in that order; junction bases with no gene match: 9. The CDR3 totals 16 residues. Per the germline V gene, CDR1 is SGDLS and CDR2 is YYNGEE. The CDR3 reads CASSAIAGGGYNEQFF. In DNA form, the CDR3 reads TGTGCCAGCAGCGCTATAGCGGGCGGGGGGTACAATGAGCAGTTCTTC.

This clone is a singleton in its sample. The chain joins TRBV11-2 to TRBJ2-1; maybe TRBD2 (6 bases). CDR1 is SGHAT and CDR2 is FQNNGV in the germline V gene. V lost 5 bases, J lost 0 bases, and 14 bases lay in between. This CDR3 contains 16 residues. The CDR3 loop reads CASSGGGGGSYNEQFF. For the CDR3, the DNA is TGTGCCAGCAGCGGAGGTGGGGGAGGCTCCTACAATGAGCAGTTCTTC.

The chain combines TRBV28 with TRBJ1-1; TRBD1 aligns across 8 bases. The CDR3 runs to 16 residues. V lost 6 bases, J lost 0 bases, and 9 bases stayed unmatched. The germline CDR1 and CDR2 sequences are MDHEN and SYDVKM. The chain's CDR3 is CASSSPPGQVNTEAFF. As DNA, the CDR3 is TGTGCCAGCAGCTCCCCTCCGGGACAGGTGAACACTGAAGCTTTCTTT.

The rearrangement uses TRBV27 and TRBJ2-3; 9 bases are a match to TRBD2. Germline CDR1 and CDR2: MNHEY and SMNVEV (reference sequence). CDR3 length: 18 residues. V dropped 0 bases and J dropped 4; count of bases not matched to a gene: 11. CDR3 sequence reads: CASSLSEGLAGRADTQYF. For the CDR3, the DNA is TGTGCCAGCAGTTTATCGGAGGGGCTAGCGGGAAGGGCAGATACGCAGTATTTT.

The chain joins TRBV7-3 to TRBJ1-1; D gene uncertain. This CDR3 contains 15 residues. V was trimmed by 1 base and J by 1 base, leaving 10 bases between them. Germline values: CDR1 SGHTA, CDR2 FQGTGA. The CDR3 sequence is CASSLIRVPNTEAFF. In nucleotides, the CDR3 is TGTGCCAGCAGCTTAATTCGCGTCCCGAACACTGAAGCTTTCTTT.

The rearrangement joins TRBV13 to TRBJ2-1; possibly TRBD2 for D (6 bases). V gave up 6 bases and J gave up 7 bases, with 13 bases separating them. This CDR3 has 13 residues. The V gene's germline CDR1 is PRHDT and CDR2 FYEKMQ (reference sequence). CDR3 in amino acids: CASSPRLANEQFF. CDR3 in DNA: TGTGCCAGCAGTCCCAGGCTAGCGAATGAGCAGTTCTTC.

This sequence joins TRBV30 and TRBJ2-7; 7 positions agree with TRBD1. Germline CDR1 is GTSNPN and CDR2 is SVGIG (reference sequence). The CDR3 extends over 15 amino acids. After removal of 5 bases from V and 2 bases from J, the junction contained 12 bases not matched to a gene. The CDR3 loop reads CAWGRGLTGTYEQYF. CDR3 DNA: TGTGCCTGGGGTCGGGGATTGACAGGGACCTACGAGCAGTACTTC.

J is TRBJ2-1 and V is TRBV7-9, with D tentatively TRBD2 (6 bases). Per the germline V gene, CDR1 is SEHNR and CDR2 is FQNEAQ (reference sequence). Trimming stripped 0 bases from V and 2 bases from J, with 17 bases between. The CDR3 length is 18 residues. The CDR3 reads CASSLAPRVSGAYNEQFF. Written as DNA, the CDR3 is TGTGCCAGCAGCTTAGCTCCTAGGGTTAGCGGAGCCTACAATGAGCAGTTCTTC.

The CDR3: CAISESTASFSSYEQYF. In DNA, the CDR3 is TGTGCCATCAGTGAGTCGACAGCCTCTTTTAGCTCCTACGAGCAGTACTTC. This chain joins TRBV10-3 and TRBJ2-7; D possibly corresponds to TRBD1 (5 bases). CDR1 is ENHRY, CDR2 SYGVKD, per germline. The CDR3 has 17 amino acids. The V and J ends lost 0 bases and 0 bases respectively, with 15 bases between them.

The V and J genes are TRBV13 and TRBJ1-2; D perhaps matches TRBD1 (5 bases). Germline V CDR1 and CDR2: PRHDT, FYEKMQ (reference sequence). Trimming stripped 4 bases from V and 8 bases from J, with 14 bases between. This CDR3 has 13 residues. The CDR3 DNA follows: TGTGCCAGCAGCTCGAGGTCCAGGGTAGGCTACACCTTC. This translates into CASSSRSRVGYTF.

The V gene is TRBV11-3, the J gene TRBJ2-1; 8 bases fit TRBD1. Per the germline V gene, CDR1 is SGHNT and CDR2 is YENEEA. V shed 5 bases and J 4 bases; nucleotides not matched to a gene: 10. The CDR3 consists of 16 residues. Written as DNA, the CDR3 is TGTGCCAGCAGCCGCTCCGGCGGGACAGGTTACAATGAGCAGTTCTTC. This gives the protein CASSRSGGTGYNEQFF.

The V call is TRBV28, the J call TRBJ1-4; 8 bases fit TRBD1. V lost 4 bases, J lost 8 bases, and 6 bases stayed unmatched. This CDR3 is built from 14 residues. Germline V gives CDR1 MDHEN, CDR2 SYDVKM. The CDR3 here is CASSSGQGWEKLFF. For the CDR3, the DNA is TGTGCCAGCAGTTCCGGACAGGGTTGGGAAAAACTGTTTTTT.

This clone was recorded a few times. The V gene is TRBV6-2 or TRBV6-3, the J gene TRBJ1-6, with TRBD1 matching over 8 bases. This CDR3 has 15 amino acids. V gave up 5 bases and J gave up 7 bases; unmatched junction bases: 7. Germline loops: CDR1 MNHEY, CDR2 SVGEGT. CDR3 residues: CASSRPTGVNSPLHF. The CDR3 DNA follows: TGTGCCAGCAGTCGACCGACAGGGGTAAATTCACCCCTCCACTTT.

This chain joins TRBV5-1 and TRBJ1-3; a weak D match, TRBD1 (6 bases). V was clipped by 4 bases and J by 0 bases, with 8 bases between them. CDR3 length equals 14 residues. Germline V gene data show CDR1 as SGHRS and CDR2 as YFSETQ. The chain's CDR3 is CASSRDNSGNTIYF. Written as DNA, the CDR3 is TGCGCCAGCAGCCGGGACAACTCTGGAAACACCATATATTTT. Full variable domain (missing parts from reference TRBV5-1 and TRBJ1-3): KAGVTQTPRYLIKTRGQQVTLSCSPISGHRSVSWYQQTPGQGLQFLFEYFSETQRNKGNFPGRFSGRQFSNSRSEMNVSTLELGDSALYLCASSRDNSGNTIYFGEGSWLTVV.

This chain connects TRBV18 to TRBJ1-5; D ambiguous. V lost 3 bases to trimming and J lost 2 bases, with 14 bases between them. Germline loops: CDR1 KGHSH, CDR2 LQKENI. The CDR3 length is 16 residues. The CDR3 DNA follows: TGTGCCAGCTCACCCTCCGTCGGAGGCGGCAATCAGCCCCAGCATTTT. Its translation: CASSPSVGGGNQPQHF. The entire variable domain, with the rest obtained from reference TRBV18 and TRBJ1-5, is as follows: NAGVMQNPRHLVRRRGQEARLRCSPMKGHSHVYWYRQLPEEGLKFMVYLQKENIIDESGMPKERFSAEFPKEGPSILRIQQVVRGDSAAYFCASSPSVGGGNQPQHFGDGTRLSIL.

In its sample, this clone was seen once. This chain joins TRBV29-1 and TRBJ2-5; tentatively, D is TRBD1 (6 bases). The CDR3 loop spans 12 amino acids. Trimming left V 7 bases short and J 3 bases short, with 12 bases between. The germline CDR1 and CDR2 sequences are SQVTM and ANQGSEA. CDR3 nucleotides: TGCAGCGCCTCGACAGGAAAAGAGACCCAGTACTTC. Protein sequence: CSASTGKETQYF.

The rearrangement uses TRBV28 and TRBJ1-1; tentative D call: TRBD1 (6 bases). The CDR3 has 14 amino acids. From germline, CDR1 is MDHEN and CDR2 SYDVKM. The V end was cut by 5 bases, the J end by 3 bases, with 13 bases between. The CDR3 sequence: CASSTYRVDTEAFF. The CDR3 region has the DNA TGTGCCAGCAGTACGTACAGGGTGGACACTGAAGCTTTCTTT.

The chain employs TRBV10-2 and TRBJ2-7; D unclear. The CDR3 is 11 residues long. Trimming left V 4 bases short and J 5 bases short, with 6 bases between. Germline V gives CDR1 WSHSY, CDR2 SAAADI. CDR3 in DNA: TGCGCCAGCAGTGTTGTCGACGAGCAGTACTTC. Translated: CASSVVDEQYF.

This clone was counted many times. The rearrangement joins TRBV27 to TRBJ1-4; D perhaps matches TRBD1 (6 bases). The CDR3 is made up of 13 amino acids. V shed 7 bases and J shed 8 bases, with 14 bases lying between them. The germline CDR1 and CDR2 sequences are MNHEY and SMNVEV (reference sequence). CDR3: CASKRSGVEKLFF. Written as DNA, the CDR3 is TGTGCCAGCAAACGATCAGGGGTCGAAAAACTGTTTTTT.

This clone was observed once. The chain uses TRBV7-9 and TRBJ1-5, with 10 bases aligning to TRBD1. V trimming: 4 bases; J trimming: 9 bases; junction bases outside the gene matches: 9. The CDR3 covers 15 residues. CDR1 is SEHNR, CDR2 FQNEAQ, per germline (reference sequence). The CDR3 sequence: CASSSAGTGDRPQHF. The CDR3 region has the DNA TGTGCCAGCAGCTCAGCCGGGACAGGGGATAGGCCCCAGCATTTT.

The chain couples TRBV30 to TRBJ2-5; TRBD2 aligns across 8 bases. CDR3 size: 16 residues. With V trimmed by 3 bases and J by 0 bases, 9 bases remained unmatched. CDR1 and CDR2 from the germline V gene are GTSNPN and SVGIG (reference sequence). CDR3 DNA sequence: TGTGCCTGGAGCGCCTCGGGGGGGGCACACCAAGAGACCCAGTACTTC. This codes for CAWSASGGAHQETQYF. Supplemented by reference TRBV30 and TRBJ2-5, the full variable domain reads SQTIHQWPATLVQPVGSPLSLECTVEGTSNPNLYWYRQAAGRGLQLLFYSVGIGQISSEVPQNLSASRPQDRQFILSSKKLLLSDSGFYLCAWSASGGAHQETQYFGPGTRLLVL.

The CDR3 nucleotides read TGCGCCAGCAGTCGCGACAGGGAGGTAGAGACCCAGTACTTC. As protein: CASSRDREVETQYF. The V call is TRBV10-1, the J call TRBJ2-5, with D possibly matching TRBD1 (7 bases). This CDR3 is built from 14 residues. Germline CDR1 is WNHNN and CDR2 is SYGVQD (reference sequence). Between the trimmed V and J ends, which lost 5 bases and 4 bases, there was a span of 14 bases.

This chain's CDR3 is CASSSREGADTQYF. Here the CDR3 DNA reads TGTGCCAGCAGCTCCCGGGAGGGGGCAGATACGCAGTATTTT. The chain uses TRBV7-9 and TRBJ2-3, with 8 nucleotides matching TRBD2. The germline V gene encodes CDR1 SEHNR and CDR2 FQNEAQ (reference sequence). With V trimmed by 4 bases and J by 4 bases, 4 bases remained unmatched. The length of the CDR3 is 14 residues.